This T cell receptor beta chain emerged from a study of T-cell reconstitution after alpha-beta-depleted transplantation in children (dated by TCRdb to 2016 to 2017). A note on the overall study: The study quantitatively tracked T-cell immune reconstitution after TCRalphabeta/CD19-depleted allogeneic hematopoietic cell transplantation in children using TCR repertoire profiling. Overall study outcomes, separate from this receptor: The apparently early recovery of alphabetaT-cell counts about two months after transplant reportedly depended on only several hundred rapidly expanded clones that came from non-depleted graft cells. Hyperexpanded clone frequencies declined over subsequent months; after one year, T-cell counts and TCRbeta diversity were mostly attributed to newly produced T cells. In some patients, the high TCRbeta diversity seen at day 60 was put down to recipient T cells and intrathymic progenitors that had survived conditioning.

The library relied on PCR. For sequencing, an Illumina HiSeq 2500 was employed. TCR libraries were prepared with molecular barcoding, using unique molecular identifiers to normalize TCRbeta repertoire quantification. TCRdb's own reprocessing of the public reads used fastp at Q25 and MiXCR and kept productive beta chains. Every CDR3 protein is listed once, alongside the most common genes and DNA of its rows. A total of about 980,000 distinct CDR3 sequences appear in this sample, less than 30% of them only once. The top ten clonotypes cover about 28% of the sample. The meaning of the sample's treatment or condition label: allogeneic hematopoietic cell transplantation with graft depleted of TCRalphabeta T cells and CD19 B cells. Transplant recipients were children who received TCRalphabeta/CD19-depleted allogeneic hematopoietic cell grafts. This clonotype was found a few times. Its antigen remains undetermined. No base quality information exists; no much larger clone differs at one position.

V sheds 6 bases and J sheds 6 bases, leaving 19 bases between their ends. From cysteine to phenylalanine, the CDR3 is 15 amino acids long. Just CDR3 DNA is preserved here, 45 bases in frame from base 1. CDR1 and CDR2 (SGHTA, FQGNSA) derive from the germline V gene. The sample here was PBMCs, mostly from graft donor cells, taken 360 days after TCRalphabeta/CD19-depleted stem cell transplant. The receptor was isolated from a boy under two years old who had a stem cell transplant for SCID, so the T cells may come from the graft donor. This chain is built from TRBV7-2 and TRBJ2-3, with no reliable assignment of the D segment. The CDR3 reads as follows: CASRTRLGSIDTQYF. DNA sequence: TGTGCCAGCAGGACGCGGCTGGGTAGCATCGATACGCAGTATTTT. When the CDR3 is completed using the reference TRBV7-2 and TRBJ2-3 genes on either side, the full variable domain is GAGVSQSPSNKVTEKGKDVELRCDPISGHTALYWYRQSLGQGLEFLIYFQGNSAPDKSGLPSDRFSAERTGGSVSTLTIQRTQQEDSAVYLCASRTRLGSIDTQYFGPGTRLTVL.